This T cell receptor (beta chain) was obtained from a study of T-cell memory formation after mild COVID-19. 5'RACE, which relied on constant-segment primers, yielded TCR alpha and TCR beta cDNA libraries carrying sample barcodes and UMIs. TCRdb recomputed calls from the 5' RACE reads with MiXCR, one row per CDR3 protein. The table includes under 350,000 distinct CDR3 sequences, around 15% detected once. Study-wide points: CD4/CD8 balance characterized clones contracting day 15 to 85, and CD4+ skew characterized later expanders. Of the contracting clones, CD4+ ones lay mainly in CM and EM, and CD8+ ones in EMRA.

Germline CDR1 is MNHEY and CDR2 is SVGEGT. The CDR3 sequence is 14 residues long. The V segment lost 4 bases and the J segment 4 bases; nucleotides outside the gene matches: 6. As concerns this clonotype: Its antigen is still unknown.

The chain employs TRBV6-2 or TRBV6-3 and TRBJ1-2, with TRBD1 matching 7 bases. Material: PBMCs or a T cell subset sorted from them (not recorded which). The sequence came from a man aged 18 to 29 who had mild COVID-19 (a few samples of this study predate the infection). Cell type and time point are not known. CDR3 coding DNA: TGTGCCAGCAGTTCTCCAGGGGGATTCTATGGCTACACCTTC. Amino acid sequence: CASSSPGGFYGYTF.